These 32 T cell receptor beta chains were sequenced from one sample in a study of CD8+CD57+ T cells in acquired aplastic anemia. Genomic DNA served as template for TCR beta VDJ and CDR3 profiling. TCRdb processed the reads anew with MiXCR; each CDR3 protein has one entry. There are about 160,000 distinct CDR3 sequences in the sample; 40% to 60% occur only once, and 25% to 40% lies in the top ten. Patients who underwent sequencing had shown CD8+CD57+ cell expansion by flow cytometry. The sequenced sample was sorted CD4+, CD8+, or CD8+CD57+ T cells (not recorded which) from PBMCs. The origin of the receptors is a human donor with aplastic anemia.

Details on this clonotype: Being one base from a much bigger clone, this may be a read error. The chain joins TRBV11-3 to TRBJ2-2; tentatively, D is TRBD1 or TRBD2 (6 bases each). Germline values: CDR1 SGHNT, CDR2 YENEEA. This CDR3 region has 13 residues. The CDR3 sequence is CASRGGVSGEMFF. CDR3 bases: TGTGCCAGCAGGGGGGGCGTTTCCGGGGAGATGTTTTTT. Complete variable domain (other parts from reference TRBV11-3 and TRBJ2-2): EAGVVQSPRYKIIEKKQPVAFWCNPISGHNTLYWYLQNLGQGPELLIRYENEEAVDDSQLPKDRFSAERLKGVDSTLKIQPAELGDSAVYLCASRGGVSGEMFFGEGSRLTVL.

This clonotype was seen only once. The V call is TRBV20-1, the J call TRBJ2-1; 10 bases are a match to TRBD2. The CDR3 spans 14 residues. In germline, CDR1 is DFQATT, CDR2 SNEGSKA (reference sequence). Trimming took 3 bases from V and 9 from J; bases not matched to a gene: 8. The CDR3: CSASSSGSLGEQFF. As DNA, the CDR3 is TGCAGTGCTAGTTCTAGCGGGAGTTTAGGTGAGCAGTTCTTC.

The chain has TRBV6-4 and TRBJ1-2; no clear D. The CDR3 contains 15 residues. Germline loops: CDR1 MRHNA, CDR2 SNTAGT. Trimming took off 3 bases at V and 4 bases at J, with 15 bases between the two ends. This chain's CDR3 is CASSEVGGYGYGYTF. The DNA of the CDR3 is TGTGCCAGCAGTGAAGTAGGAGGGTACGGCTATGGCTACACCTTC.

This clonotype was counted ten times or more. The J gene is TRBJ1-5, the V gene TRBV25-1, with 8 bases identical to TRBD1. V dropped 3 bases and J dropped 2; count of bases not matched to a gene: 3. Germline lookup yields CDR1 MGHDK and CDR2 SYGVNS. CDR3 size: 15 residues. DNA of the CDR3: TGTGCCAGCAGTGATGGGGGACAGGGCAATCAGCCCCAGCATTTT. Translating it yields CASSDGGQGNQPQHF.

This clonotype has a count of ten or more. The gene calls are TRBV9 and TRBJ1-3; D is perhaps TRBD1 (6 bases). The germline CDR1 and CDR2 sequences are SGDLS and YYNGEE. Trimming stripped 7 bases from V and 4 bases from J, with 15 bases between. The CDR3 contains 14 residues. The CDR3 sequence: CASQGPGTGNTIYF. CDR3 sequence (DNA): TGTGCCAGCCAAGGTCCAGGGACAGGAAACACCATATATTTT.

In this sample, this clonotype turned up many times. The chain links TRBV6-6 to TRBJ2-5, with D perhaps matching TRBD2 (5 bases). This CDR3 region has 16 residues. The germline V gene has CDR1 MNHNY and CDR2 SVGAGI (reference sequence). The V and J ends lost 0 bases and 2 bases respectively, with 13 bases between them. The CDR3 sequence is CASSYSIGGHQETQYF. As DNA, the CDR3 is TGTGCCAGCAGTTACTCCATTGGCGGGCATCAAGAGACCCAGTACTTC.

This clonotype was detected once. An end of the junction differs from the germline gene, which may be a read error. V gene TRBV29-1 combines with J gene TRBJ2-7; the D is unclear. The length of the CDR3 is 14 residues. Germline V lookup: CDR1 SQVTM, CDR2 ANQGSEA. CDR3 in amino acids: CSVGGDGSSYEQYF. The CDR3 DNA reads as TGCAGTGTTGGCGGAGACGGAAGTAGCTACGAGCAGTACTTC.

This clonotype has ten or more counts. CDR3: CASTPGLANSYEQYF. In DNA form, the CDR3 reads TGTGCCAGTACGCCGGGACTAGCGAACTCCTACGAGCAGTACTTC. This chain connects TRBV6-1 to TRBJ2-7, with 10 bases that match TRBD2. V was clipped by 9 bases and J by 0 bases; unmatched bases: 8. Germline-derived CDR1 and CDR2 are MNHNS and SASEGT. CDR3 length: 15 residues.

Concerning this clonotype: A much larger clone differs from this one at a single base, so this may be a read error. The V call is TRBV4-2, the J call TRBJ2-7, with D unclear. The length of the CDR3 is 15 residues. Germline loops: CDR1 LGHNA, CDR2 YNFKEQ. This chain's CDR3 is CASSPSGVASYERYF. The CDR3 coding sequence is TGTGCCAGCAGCCCCAGTGGGGTTGCCTCCTACGAGCGGTACTTC.

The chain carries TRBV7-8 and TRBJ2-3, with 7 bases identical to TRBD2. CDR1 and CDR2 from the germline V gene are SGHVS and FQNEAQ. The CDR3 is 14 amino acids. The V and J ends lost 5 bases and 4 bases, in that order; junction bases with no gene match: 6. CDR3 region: CASSPRGDPDTQYF. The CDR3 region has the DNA TGTGCCAGCAGCCCCCGGGGGGATCCAGATACGCAGTATTTT.

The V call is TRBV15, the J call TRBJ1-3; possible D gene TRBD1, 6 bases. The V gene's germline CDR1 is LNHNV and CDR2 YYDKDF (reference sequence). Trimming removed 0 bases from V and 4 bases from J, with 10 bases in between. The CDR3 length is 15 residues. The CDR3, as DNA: TGTGCCACCAGCAGAGAGGGGGGGCAAGGAAACACCATATATTTT. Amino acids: CATSREGGQGNTIYF.

CDR3 residues: CASTLTINNSPLHF. CDR3 bases: TGTGCCAGCACCTTAACCATAAATAATTCACCCCTCCACTTT. This sequence joins TRBV2 and TRBJ1-6; no reliable D call. V shed 7 bases and J shed 5 bases, with 12 bases lying between them. CDR3 length equals 14 residues. The germline V gene has CDR1 SNHLY and CDR2 FYNNEI. Complete variable domain (other parts from reference TRBV2 and TRBJ1-6): EPEVTQTPSHQVTQMGQEVILRCVPISNHLYFYWYRQILGQKVEFLVSFYNNEISEKSEIFDDQFSVERPDGSNFTLKIRSTKLEDSAMYFCASTLTINNSPLHFGNGTRLTVT.

The CDR3 DNA is TGTGCCAGTAGTTCGCAGGGGCCGTATCACACCGGGGAGCTGTTTTTT. Protein product: CASSSQGPYHTGELFF. The rearrangement joins TRBV19 to TRBJ2-2, with D perhaps matching TRBD1 (6 bases). With 5 bases removed from V and 3 bases from J, the gap between germline ends came to 16 bases. CDR3 size: 16 residues. Germline lookup yields CDR1 LNHDA and CDR2 SQIVND (reference sequence). Using reference TRBV19 and TRBJ2-2 for the parts outside the CDR3, the full variable domain is DGGITQSPKYLFRKEGQNVTLSCEQNLNHDAMYWYRQDPGQGLRLIYYSQIVNDFQKGDIAEGYSVSREKKESFPLTVTSAQKNPTAFYLCASSSQGPYHTGELFFGEGSRLTVL.

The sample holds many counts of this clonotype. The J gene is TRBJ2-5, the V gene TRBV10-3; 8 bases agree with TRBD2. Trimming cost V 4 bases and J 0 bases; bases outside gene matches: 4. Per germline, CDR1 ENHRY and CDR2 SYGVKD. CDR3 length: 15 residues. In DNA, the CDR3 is TGTGCCATCAGTGTCTCAGCGGGGGACCAAGAGACCCAGTACTTC. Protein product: CAISVSAGDQETQYF.

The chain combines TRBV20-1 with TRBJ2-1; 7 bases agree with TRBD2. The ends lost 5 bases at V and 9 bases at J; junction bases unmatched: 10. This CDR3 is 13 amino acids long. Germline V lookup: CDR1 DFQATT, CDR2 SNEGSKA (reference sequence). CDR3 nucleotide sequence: TGCAGTGCTTCCGGGGCGGGAGCCAGTGAGCAGTTCTTC. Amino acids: CSASGAGASEQFF.

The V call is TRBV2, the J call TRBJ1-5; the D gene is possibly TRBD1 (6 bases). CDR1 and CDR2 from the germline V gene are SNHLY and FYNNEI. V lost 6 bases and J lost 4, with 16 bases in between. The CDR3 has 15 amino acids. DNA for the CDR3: TGTGCCAGCAGCCAAACGGGGGCAGGGAATCAGCCCCAGCATTTT. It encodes CASSQTGAGNQPQHF.

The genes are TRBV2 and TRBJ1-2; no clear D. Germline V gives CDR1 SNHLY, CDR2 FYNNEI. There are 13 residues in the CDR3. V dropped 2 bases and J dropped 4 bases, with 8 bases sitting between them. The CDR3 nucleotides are TGTGCCAGCAGTGAATGGGCGGCCTATGGCTACACCTTC. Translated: CASSEWAAYGYTF.

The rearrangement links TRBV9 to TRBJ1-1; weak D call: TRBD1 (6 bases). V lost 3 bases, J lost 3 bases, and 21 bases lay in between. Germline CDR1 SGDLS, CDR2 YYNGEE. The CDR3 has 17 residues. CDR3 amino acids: CASSADYRGVLDTEAFF. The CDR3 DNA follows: TGTGCCAGCAGCGCCGATTATAGGGGGGTCTTGGACACTGAAGCTTTCTTT. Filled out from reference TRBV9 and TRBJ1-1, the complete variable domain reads DSGVTQTPKHLITATGQRVTLRCSPRSGDLSVYWYQQSLDQGLQFLIQYYNGEERAKGNILERFSAQQFPDLHSELNLSSLELGDSALYFCASSADYRGVLDTEAFFGQGTRLTVV.

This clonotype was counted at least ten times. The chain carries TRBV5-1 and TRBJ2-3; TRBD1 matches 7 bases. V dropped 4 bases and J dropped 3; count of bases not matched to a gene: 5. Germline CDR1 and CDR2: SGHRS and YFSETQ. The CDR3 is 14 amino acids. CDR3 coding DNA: TGCGCCAGCAGCACGGGACAGCTTACAGATACGCAGTATTTT. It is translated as CASSTGQLTDTQYF. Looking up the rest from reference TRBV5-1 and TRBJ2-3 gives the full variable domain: KAGVTQTPRYLIKTRGQQVTLSCSPISGHRSVSWYQQTPGQGLQFLFEYFSETQRNKGNFPGRFSGRQFSNSRSEMNVSTLELGDSALYLCASSTGQLTDTQYFGPGTRLTVL.

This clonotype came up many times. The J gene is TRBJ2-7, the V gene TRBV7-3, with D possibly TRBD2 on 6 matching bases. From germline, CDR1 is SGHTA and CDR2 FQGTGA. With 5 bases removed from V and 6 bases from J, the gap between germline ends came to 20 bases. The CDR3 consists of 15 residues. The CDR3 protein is CASSPFPGTGVEQYF. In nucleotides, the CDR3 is TGTGCCAGCAGCCCCTTCCCCGGGACGGGAGTCGAGCAGTACTTC.

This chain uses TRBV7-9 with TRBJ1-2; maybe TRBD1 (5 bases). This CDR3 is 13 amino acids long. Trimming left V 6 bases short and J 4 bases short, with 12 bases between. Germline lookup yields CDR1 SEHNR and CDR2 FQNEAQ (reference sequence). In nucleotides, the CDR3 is TGTGCCAGCAGACAAGTGCAGGGCTATGGCTACACCTTC. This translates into CASRQVQGYGYTF. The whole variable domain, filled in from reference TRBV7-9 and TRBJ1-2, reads DTGVSQNPRHKITKRGQNVTFRCDPISEHNRLYWYRQTLGQGPEFLTYFQNEAQLEKSRLLSDRFSAERPKGSFSTLEIQRTEQGDSAMYLCASRQVQGYGYTFGSGTRLTVV.

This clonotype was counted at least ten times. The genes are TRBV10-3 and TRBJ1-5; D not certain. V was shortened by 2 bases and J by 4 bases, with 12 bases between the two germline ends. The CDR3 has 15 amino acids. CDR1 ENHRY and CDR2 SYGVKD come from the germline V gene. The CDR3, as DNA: TGTGCCATCAGTGAGGACCCAGGAGCTAATCAGCCCCAGCATTTT. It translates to CAISEDPGANQPQHF.

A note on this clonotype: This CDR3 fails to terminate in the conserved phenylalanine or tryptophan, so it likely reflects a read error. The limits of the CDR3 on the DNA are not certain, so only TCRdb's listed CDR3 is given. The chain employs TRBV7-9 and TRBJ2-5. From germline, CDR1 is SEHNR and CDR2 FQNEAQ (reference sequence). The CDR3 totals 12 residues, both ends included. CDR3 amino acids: CASSRYQETRYL.

This CDR3 reads CSAKPTSGGRYNEQFF. In nucleotides, the CDR3 is TGCAGTGCCAAACCCACTAGCGGGGGTCGCTACAATGAGCAGTTCTTC. This chain links TRBV20-1 with TRBJ2-1; TRBD2 aligns across 11 bases. Germline CDR1 and CDR2: DFQATT and SNEGSKA (reference sequence). The CDR3 covers 16 residues. With V trimmed by 6 bases and J by 3 bases, 10 bases remained unmatched.

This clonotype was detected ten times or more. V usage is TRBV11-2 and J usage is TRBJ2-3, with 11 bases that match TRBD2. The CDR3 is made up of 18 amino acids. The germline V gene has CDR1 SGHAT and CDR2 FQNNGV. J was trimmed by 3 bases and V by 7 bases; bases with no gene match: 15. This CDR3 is CASTPLPGLAGGTDTQYF. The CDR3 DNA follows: TGTGCCAGCACGCCCCTCCCGGGGCTAGCGGGAGGAACAGATACGCAGTATTTT.

Written as DNA, the CDR3 is TGTGCCACCAGTGAGGCTAGCCTTGGGACAGATACGCAGTATTTT. This gives the protein CATSEASLGTDTQYF. The chain uses TRBV24-1 and TRBJ2-3, with a tentative D call TRBD2 (5 bases). The V end lost 4 bases, the J end lost 3 bases, and 13 bases lay between the germline ends. Germline CDR1 is KGHDR and CDR2 is SFDVKD. The CDR3 has 15 amino acids.

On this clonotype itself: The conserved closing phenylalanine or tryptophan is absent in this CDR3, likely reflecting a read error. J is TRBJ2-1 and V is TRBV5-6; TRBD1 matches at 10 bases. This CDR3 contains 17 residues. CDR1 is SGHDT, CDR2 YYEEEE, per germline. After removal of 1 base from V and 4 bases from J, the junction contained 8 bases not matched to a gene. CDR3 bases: TGTGCCAGCAGCTTGATCCGGGACAGGGGTCTTTACAATGAGCAGTTCCTC. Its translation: CASSLIRDRGLYNEQFL.

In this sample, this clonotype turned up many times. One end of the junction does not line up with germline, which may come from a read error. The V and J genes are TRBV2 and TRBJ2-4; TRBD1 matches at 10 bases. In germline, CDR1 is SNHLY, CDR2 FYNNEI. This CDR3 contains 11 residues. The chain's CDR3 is CASSSGTGENF. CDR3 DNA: TGTGCCAGCAGTTCCGGGACAGGGGAGAACTTC.

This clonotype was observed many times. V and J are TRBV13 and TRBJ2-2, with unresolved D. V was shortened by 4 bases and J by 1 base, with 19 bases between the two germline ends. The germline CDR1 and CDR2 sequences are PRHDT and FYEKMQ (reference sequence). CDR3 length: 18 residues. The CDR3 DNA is TGTGCCAGCAGCTCTAGGACGGAAGGAGATTGGAACACCGGGGAGCTGTTTTTT. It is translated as CASSSRTEGDWNTGELFF.

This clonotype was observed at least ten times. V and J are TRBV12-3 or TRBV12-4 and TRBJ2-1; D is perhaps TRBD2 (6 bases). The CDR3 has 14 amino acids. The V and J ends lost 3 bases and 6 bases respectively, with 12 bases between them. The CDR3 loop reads CASSFGGTVNEQFF. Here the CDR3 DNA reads TGTGCCAGCAGTTTTGGCGGGACCGTCAATGAGCAGTTCTTC.

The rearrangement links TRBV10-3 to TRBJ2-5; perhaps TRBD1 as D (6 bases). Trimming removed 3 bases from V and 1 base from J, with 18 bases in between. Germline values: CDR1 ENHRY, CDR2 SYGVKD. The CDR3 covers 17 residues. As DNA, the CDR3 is TGTGCCATCAGTGACCCCACCCTGGACAGAATCCAAGAGACCCAGTACTTC. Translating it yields CAISDPTLDRIQETQYF.

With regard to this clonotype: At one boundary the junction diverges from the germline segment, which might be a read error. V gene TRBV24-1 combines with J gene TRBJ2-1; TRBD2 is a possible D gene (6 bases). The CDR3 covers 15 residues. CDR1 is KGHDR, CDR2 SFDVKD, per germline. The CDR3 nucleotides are TGTGCCAGCAGTTACGTGGCGGGGACCTACAATGAGCAGTTCTTC. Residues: CASSYVAGTYNEQFF.